Listed below are T cell receptor beta chains from one sample, sequenced in a study of blood T cell repertoires in COVID-19. Sequencing was performed with immunoSEQ multiplex PCR; in TCRdb, only in-frame clones are kept and a portion is missing. The sample holds over 250,000 clones, roughly 90% seen once. The specimen was peripheral blood. The receptors were sampled from a woman in her fifties or sixties with acute or convalescent COVID-19. The CDR3 runs from the conserved cysteine through the conserved F or W. The D gene is left open where the match is weak. The size field is filled for only some rows; it gives once, few, many or a size class.

v_call	d_call	clone_size	j_call	cdr3_nt	cdr3_aa
TRBV18	TRBD1	-	TRBJ1-4	TGTGCCAGCTCACTGACTAGGACAGGGAACGAAAAACTGTTTTTT	CASSLTRTGNEKLFF
TRBV5-1	TRBD1	few	TRBJ2-7	TGCGCCAGCAGCTTGGAGCTGGGACAGGGAAACGAGCAGTACTTC	CASSLELGQGNEQYF
TRBV28	TRBD2	few	TRBJ2-7	TGTGCCAGCAGTTTGGGGACTATTAACGAGCAGTACTTC	CASSLGTINEQYF
TRBV3-1/TRBV3-2	-	-	TRBJ1-2	TGTGCCAGCAGCCAAGCTCGAGGGGGCTATGGCTACACCTTC	CASSQARGGYGYTF
TRBV7-6	-	-	TRBJ2-2	TGTGCCAGCAGCTTAGCGGCAGGGGAGACCGGGGAGCTGTTTTTT	CASSLAAGETGELFF
TRBV4-3	-	-	TRBJ2-3	TGCGCCAGCAGCCAAGATAAACTAGTTGCAGATACGCAGTATTTT	CASSQDKLVADTQYF
TRBV3-1/TRBV3-2	TRBD1	-	TRBJ2-5	TGTGCCAGCAGCCAAAGGGGGCTAGCCTCCCGGGAGACCCAGTACTTC	CASSQRGLASRETQYF
TRBV14	-	-	TRBJ2-7	TGTGCCAGCAGCCACTCCGGGAGCTCCTACGAGCAGTACTTC	CASSHSGSSYEQYF
TRBV7-9	-	once	TRBJ1-1	TGTGCCAGCAGTCAAACAGGGACGGTGGACACTGAAGCTTTCTTT	CASSQTGTVDTEAFF
TRBV28	TRBD2	once	TRBJ2-1	TGTGCCAGCAGTTTATACCGGGGGGGGGACCGTGAGCAGTTCTTC	CASSLYRGGDREQFF
TRBV5-6	-	-	TRBJ2-7	TGTGCCAGCAGCTTGGAAACAGGGCGTTCCTACGAGCAGTACTTC	CASSLETGRSYEQYF
TRBV11-3	-	-	TRBJ1-1	TGTGCCAGCAGCTTATCAGGGGCGAACACTGAAGCTTTCTTT	CASSLSGANTEAFF
TRBV2	TRBD1	-	TRBJ1-4	TGTGCCAGCAGTGAAGCGCGAGAAAACCGGGACAGGGACTATAATGAAAAACTGTTTTTT	CASSEARENRDRDYNEKLFF
TRBV28	TRBD1	few	TRBJ1-2	TGTGCCAGCAGGAACACACAGGGGGCCCGCTATGGCTACACCTTC	CASRNTQGARYGYTF
TRBV3-1/TRBV3-2	TRBD1	-	TRBJ2-7	TGTGCCAGCAGTCAAAGACAGGGGAGAAACGAGCAGTACTTC	CASSQRQGRNEQYF
TRBV29-1	TRBD1	few	TRBJ2-7	TGCAGCGTTGAGGGCAGGGGGTCCTACGAGCAGTACTTC	CSVEGRGSYEQYF
TRBV19	TRBD1	-	TRBJ1-5	TGTGCCAGTAGGACAGGGGTTAACAATCAGCCCCAGCATTTT	CASRTGVNNQPQHF
TRBV25-1	-	-	TRBJ1-2	TGTGCCAGCAGTGAATATCGGGGGAAGGGATTCTATGGCTACACCTTC	CASSEYRGKGFYGYTF
TRBV28	TRBD1	-	TRBJ1-5	TGTGCCAGCCGGTCAGGGACAGGGAACAATCAGCCCCAGCATTTT	CASRSGTGNNQPQHF
TRBV7-2	-	-	TRBJ1-2	TGTGCCAGCAGCTTAGCCAGGGAGGGTGGCTACACCTTC	CASSLAREGGYTF
TRBV27	-	-	TRBJ2-7	TGTGCCAGCAGTTTATCGTCGGGAAGCTCCTACGAGCAGTACTTC	CASSLSSGSSYEQYF
TRBV29-1	TRBD2	once	TRBJ2-1	TGCAGCGTTGAAATCGGGACTAGCGGGCTTTACAATGAGCAGTTCTTC	CSVEIGTSGLYNEQFF
TRBV28	TRBD2	-	TRBJ2-7	TGTGCCAGCAGTTTCCGGCGGGGGGGCCTCTCTACGGACTTC	CASSFRRGGLSTDF
TRBV20-1	-	-	TRBJ1-2	TGCAGTGCCCCCCCCGACTATGGCTACACCTTC	CSAPPDYGYTF
TRBV28	-	-	TRBJ2-5	TGTGCCAGCAGTTTAACCGGGAGAGGGACCCAGTACTTC	CASSLTGRGTQYF
TRBV29-1	-	-	TRBJ2-2	TGCAGCGTGGTACCCGGGACAACTAACACCGGGGAGCTGTTTTTT	CSVVPGTTNTGELFF
TRBV20-1	-	few	TRBJ1-4	TGCAGTGCCCCAACAGATGAAAAACTGTTTTTT	CSAPTDEKLFF
TRBV7-2	-	-	TRBJ2-1	TGTGCCAGCAGCTTAGCGCGGGCGGGTGAGCAGTTCTTC	CASSLARAGEQFF
TRBV5-5	-	-	TRBJ1-2	TGTGCCAGCAGCTTGGCCTACCGGGGAGCTGCTAACTATGGCTACACCTTC	CASSLAYRGAANYGYTF
TRBV6-2/TRBV6-3	TRBD2	-	TRBJ2-5	TGTGCCAGCAGTTTGCGGGGGAAACAAGAGACCCAGTACTTC	CASSLRGKQETQYF
TRBV2	TRBD1	-	TRBJ1-2	TGTGCCAGCAGCTTAACGGGACAGCCTAACTATGGCTACACCTTC	CASSLTGQPNYGYTF
TRBV12-3/TRBV12-4	TRBD2	-	TRBJ2-1	TGTGCCAGCACCAAGCGGGGGGAAGAGCAGTTCTTC	CASTKRGEEQFF
TRBV5-1	TRBD1	-	TRBJ1-6	TGCGCCAGCAGCTCGGGACAGGGAAATAATTCACCCCTCCACTTT	CASSSGQGNNSPLHF
TRBV15	TRBD2	-	TRBJ2-5	TGTGCCACCAGCCCCCGGTGGGGAGGGGCTCAAGAGACCCAGTACTTC	CATSPRWGGAQETQYF
TRBV27	TRBD1	-	TRBJ1-2	TGTGCCAGCAGTCCTATCGGGACAGGGAGTTATGGCTACACCTTC	CASSPIGTGSYGYTF